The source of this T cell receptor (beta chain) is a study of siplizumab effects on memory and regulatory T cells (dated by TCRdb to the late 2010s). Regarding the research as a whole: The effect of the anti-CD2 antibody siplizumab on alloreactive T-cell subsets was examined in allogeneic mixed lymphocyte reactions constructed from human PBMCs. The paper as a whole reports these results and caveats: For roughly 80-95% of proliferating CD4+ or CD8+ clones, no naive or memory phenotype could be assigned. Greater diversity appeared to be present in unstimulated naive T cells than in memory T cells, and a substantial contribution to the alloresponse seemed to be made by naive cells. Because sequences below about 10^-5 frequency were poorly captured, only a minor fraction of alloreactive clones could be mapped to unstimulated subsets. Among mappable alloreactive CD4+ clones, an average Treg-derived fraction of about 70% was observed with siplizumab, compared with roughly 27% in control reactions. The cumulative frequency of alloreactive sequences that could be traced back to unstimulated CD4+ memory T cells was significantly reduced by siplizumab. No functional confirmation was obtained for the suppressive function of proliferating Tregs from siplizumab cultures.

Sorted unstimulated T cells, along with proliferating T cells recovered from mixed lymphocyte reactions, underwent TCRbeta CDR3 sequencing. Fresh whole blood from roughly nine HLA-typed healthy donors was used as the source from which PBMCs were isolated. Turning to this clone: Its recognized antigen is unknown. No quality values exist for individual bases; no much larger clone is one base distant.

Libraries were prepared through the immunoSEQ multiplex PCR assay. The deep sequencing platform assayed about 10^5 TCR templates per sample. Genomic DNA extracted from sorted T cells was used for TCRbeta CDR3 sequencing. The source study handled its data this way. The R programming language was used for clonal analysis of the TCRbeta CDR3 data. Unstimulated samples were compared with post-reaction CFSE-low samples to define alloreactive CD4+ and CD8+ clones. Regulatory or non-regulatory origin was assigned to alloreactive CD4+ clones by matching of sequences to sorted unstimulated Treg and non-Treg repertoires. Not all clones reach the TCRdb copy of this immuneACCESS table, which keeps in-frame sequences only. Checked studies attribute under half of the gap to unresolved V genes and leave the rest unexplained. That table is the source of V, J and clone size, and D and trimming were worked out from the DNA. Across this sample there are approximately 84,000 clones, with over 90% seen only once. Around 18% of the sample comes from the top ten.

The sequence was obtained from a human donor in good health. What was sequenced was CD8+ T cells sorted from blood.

In nucleotide form, the sequence is TGTGCCAGTAGTAAGGGATCTTCTGGAAACACCATATATTTT. This yields the protein CASSKGSSGNTIYF. The rearrangement combines TRBV19 with TRBJ1-3; the D segment cannot be called with confidence. From the cysteine up to the phenylalanine, the CDR3 has a length of 14 residues. The only DNA kept is the CDR3, 42 bases in frame from the first base. V was cut back by 4 bases and J by 1 base, leaving a gap of 8 bases between them. The germline V gene (reference sequence) yields LNHDA for CDR1 and SQIVND for CDR2.